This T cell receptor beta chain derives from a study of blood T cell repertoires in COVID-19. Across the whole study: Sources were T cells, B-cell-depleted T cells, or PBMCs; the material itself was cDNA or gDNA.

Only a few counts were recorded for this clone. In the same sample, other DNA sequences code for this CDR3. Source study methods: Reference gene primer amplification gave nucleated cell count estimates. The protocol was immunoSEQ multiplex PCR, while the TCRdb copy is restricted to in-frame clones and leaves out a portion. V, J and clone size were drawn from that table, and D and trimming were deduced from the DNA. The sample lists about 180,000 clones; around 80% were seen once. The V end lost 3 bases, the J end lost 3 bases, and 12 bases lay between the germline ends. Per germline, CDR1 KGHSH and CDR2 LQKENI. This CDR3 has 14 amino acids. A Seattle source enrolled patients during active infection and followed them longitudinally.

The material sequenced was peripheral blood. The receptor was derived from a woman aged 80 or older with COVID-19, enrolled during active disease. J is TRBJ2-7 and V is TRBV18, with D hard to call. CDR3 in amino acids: CASSPGTAVYEQYF. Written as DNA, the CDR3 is TGTGCCAGCTCACCGGGTACGGCGGTCTACGAGCAGTACTTC.